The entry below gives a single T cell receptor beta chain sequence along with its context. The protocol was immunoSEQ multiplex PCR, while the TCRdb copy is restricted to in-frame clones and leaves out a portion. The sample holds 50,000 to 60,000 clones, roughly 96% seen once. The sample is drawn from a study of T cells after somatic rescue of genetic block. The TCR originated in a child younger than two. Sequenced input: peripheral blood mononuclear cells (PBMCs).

CDR3: CAWSASGLAGGLGEQFF. The CDR3 DNA reads as TGTGCCTGGAGTGCCAGTGGACTAGCGGGAGGGTTAGGTGAGCAGTTCTTC. J is TRBJ2-1 and V is TRBV30; 15 bases map to TRBD2. CDR1 is GTSNPN, CDR2 SVGIG, per germline (reference sequence). The CDR3 runs 17 residues. J was trimmed by 9 bases and V by 1 base; bases with no gene match: 10.